A single sample gave rise to the 21 T cell receptor beta chains below, sequenced in a study of T cells in Graves' hyperthyroidism and ophthalmopathy. There were TCR beta CDR3 regions amplified from RNA transcripts. First-round RT-PCR targeting the TCR CDR3 was performed with the HTBI primer set. TCRdb independently ran MiXCR on the multiplex PCR reads; one entry per CDR3 protein. The sample contains 750,000 to 900,000 distinct CDR3 sequences, roughly 40% of which appear only once. The specimen was blood. The receptors here all came from a man younger than 35 with Graves' hyperthyroidism.

In this sample, this clonotype turned up many times. This chain joins TRBV20-1 and TRBJ1-5; tentative D call: TRBD1 (6 bases). CDR1 DFQATT and CDR2 SNEGSKA come from the germline V gene (reference sequence). The CDR3 is 12 residues long. V was cut by 5 bases and J by 6 bases, with 11 bases left in between. The CDR3 sequence is CSALTGSQPQHF. CDR3 nucleotide sequence: TGCAGTGCTCTCACAGGGAGTCAGCCCCAGCATTTT.

The genes are TRBV24-1 and TRBJ2-2; D is ambiguous. The ends were cut back, 7 bases at V and 3 bases at J, with 5 bases in the middle. CDR3 length equals 12 residues. Germline lookup yields CDR1 KGHDR and CDR2 SFDVKD. Written as DNA, the CDR3 is TGTGCCACCAGCAGCTACACCGGGGAGCTGTTTTTT. Translating gives CATSSYTGELFF.

In this sample, this clonotype turned up many times. V is TRBV12-3 or TRBV12-4 and J is TRBJ1-1, with D perhaps TRBD1 (5 bases). The CDR3 is 14 residues long. Trimming left V 4 bases short and J 1 base short, with 10 bases between. Here the CDR3 reads CASSWGRRNTEAFF. CDR3 coding DNA: TGTGCCAGCAGTTGGGGGAGGAGGAACACTGAAGCTTTCTTT.

This clonotype was seen at least ten times. The chain links TRBV2 to TRBJ1-5; TRBD1 agrees at 8 bases. Germline CDR1 reads SNHLY; CDR2 reads FYNNEI. The CDR3 has 18 amino acids. The V gene end was trimmed by 3 bases and the J gene end by 3 bases; junction bases not matched to a gene: 13. The CDR3 DNA reads TGTGCCAGCAGTGACTATGGACAGGGACGAGAAGTCAATCAGCCCCAGCATTTT. It specifies CASSDYGQGREVNQPQHF.

This chain links TRBV6-5 with TRBJ1-5; the D gene is possibly TRBD1 (5 bases). The V end was cut by 0 bases, the J end by 2 bases, with 11 bases between. The CDR3 has 16 residues. Germline V gene data show CDR1 as MNHEY and CDR2 as SVGAGI. The CDR3 spells CASSYSIVGGNQPQHF. The CDR3 DNA sequence: TGTGCCAGCAGTTACTCGATAGTGGGGGGCAATCAGCCCCAGCATTTT.

There are many counts of this clonotype. CDR3 bases: TGTGCCAGCAGCACCCCAATGGTTCGAGGGTTTTATGGCTACACCTTC. Its protein product is CASSTPMVRGFYGYTF. This rearrangement joins TRBV7-8 to TRBJ1-2; D is ambiguous. The CDR3 totals 16 residues. CDR1 and CDR2 (germline): SGHVS, FQNEAQ. Between the trimmed V and J ends, which lost 5 bases and 5 bases, there was a span of 21 bases.

At least ten counts were recorded for this clonotype. CDR3 in amino acids: CASGQEANYGYTF. CDR3 sequence (DNA): TGTGCCTCCGGCCAAGAGGCTAACTATGGCTACACCTTC. The V call is TRBV19, the J call TRBJ1-2; D is unclear. Germline CDR1 LNHDA, CDR2 SQIVND (reference sequence). The CDR3 runs to 13 residues. V lost 11 bases and J lost 0, with 13 bases in between.

V usage is TRBV7-9 and J usage is TRBJ1-1, with TRBD1 matching 8 bases. Germline V lookup: CDR1 SEHNR, CDR2 FQNEAQ (reference sequence). The length of the CDR3 is 13 residues. The J segment lost 11 bases and the V segment lost 5 bases, leaving 10 bases of the junction unmatched. CDR3 amino acids: CASSPTGANLAFF. The CDR3 DNA is TGTGCCAGCAGCCCGACAGGGGCGAACCTGGCTTTCTTT.

The gene calls are TRBV12-3 or TRBV12-4 and TRBJ2-5; D possibly corresponds to TRBD1 (6 bases). Trimming took off 3 bases at V and 6 bases at J, with 14 bases between the two ends. This CDR3 contains 14 residues. CDR3 residues: CASSFGQGFKTQYF. The CDR3 DNA reads as TGTGCCAGCAGTTTTGGGCAGGGGTTTAAGACCCAGTACTTC.

The rearrangement joins TRBV7-2 to TRBJ2-5; D is ambiguous. CDR3 length equals 15 residues. The ends were cut back, 3 bases at V and 0 bases at J, with 11 bases in the middle. From germline, CDR1 is SGHTA and CDR2 FQGNSA. DNA of the CDR3: TGTGCCAGCAGCTTGTTTTTCCGGTACCAAGAGACCCAGTACTTC. Its translation: CASSLFFRYQETQYF.

The chain couples TRBV5-1 to TRBJ1-1; 11 nucleotides match TRBD1. V shed 4 bases, J shed 4 bases, and the junction held 9 bases outside the gene matches. The CDR3 has 16 amino acids. CDR1 SGHRS and CDR2 YFSETQ come from the germline V gene. CDR3 sequence: CASSTGTGGFGTEAFF. CDR3 sequence (DNA): TGCGCCAGCAGCACTGGGACAGGGGGTTTTGGCACTGAAGCTTTCTTT.

The chain links TRBV2 to TRBJ2-6; a weak D match, TRBD1 (5 bases). This CDR3 contains 14 residues. Trimming stripped 3 bases from V and 4 bases from J, with 7 bases between. Germline V lookup: CDR1 SNHLY, CDR2 FYNNEI. CDR3 nucleotide sequence: TGTGCCAGCAGTGACCGGACAGGGGCCAACGTCCTGACTTTC. It specifies CASSDRTGANVLTF. Complete variable domain (other parts from reference TRBV2 and TRBJ2-6): EPEVTQTPSHQVTQMGQEVILRCVPISNHLYFYWYRQILGQKVEFLVSFYNNEISEKSEIFDDQFSVERPDGSNFTLKIRSTKLEDSAMYFCASSDRTGANVLTFGAGSRLTVL.

This clonotype was counted a single time. It may be a read error: a sequence one base away is much more abundant. V usage is TRBV19 and J usage is TRBJ2-6, with a weak D call TRBD1 (5 bases). The CDR3 is 15 residues long. Germline assignment: CDR1 LNHDA and CDR2 SQIVND (reference sequence). Written as DNA, the CDR3 is TGTGCCAGTAGTCGTCAGGGTGGTGGGGCCAACGTCCCGACTTTC. Protein: CASSRQGGGANVPTF.

In DNA, the CDR3 is TGTGCCAGCAGTTTAAGGGGGGACCAGAACACTGAAGCTTTCTTT. The encoded protein is CASSLRGDQNTEAFF. The chain links TRBV12-3 or TRBV12-4 to TRBJ1-1, with D tentatively TRBD1 (6 bases). The CDR3 sequence is 15 residues long. The V end lost 2 bases, the J end lost 1 base, and 11 bases lay between the germline ends.

At least ten counts were recorded for this clonotype. The chain couples TRBV7-9 to TRBJ2-7; 9 positions match TRBD1. From germline, CDR1 is SEHNR and CDR2 FQNEAQ (reference sequence). This CDR3 is built from 14 residues. V was pared by 5 bases and J by 7 bases, with 9 bases of the junction left unmatched. CDR3 sequence: CASSGWDREKEQYF. The CDR3 DNA sequence: TGTGCCAGCAGCGGCTGGGACAGGGAAAAGGAGCAGTACTTC.

Ten or more counts support this clonotype. V and J are TRBV14 and TRBJ2-5; a weak D match, TRBD2 (6 bases). The V gene lost 3 bases and the J gene lost 5 bases, with 10 bases spanning the gap. CDR3 size: 13 residues. Germline lookup yields CDR1 SGHDN and CDR2 FVKESK. CDR3 DNA: TGTGCCAGCAGCCACGGAGGGATCGAGACCCAGTACTTC. Residues: CASSHGGIETQYF.

This clonotype was observed at least ten times. The CDR3 sequence: CASSWGSQGHSYEQYF. Here the CDR3 DNA reads TGTGCCAGCAGCTGGGGATCTCAGGGTCACTCCTACGAGCAGTACTTC. The chain carries TRBV7-9 and TRBJ2-7; D possibly corresponds to TRBD1 (5 bases). Germline lookup yields CDR1 SEHNR and CDR2 FQNEAQ (reference sequence). V was trimmed by 4 bases and J by 0 bases, leaving 16 bases between them. The length of the CDR3 is 16 residues.

This clonotype has at least ten counts. The chain employs TRBV15 and TRBJ2-2; D is undetermined. Looked up from germline, CDR1 is LNHNV and CDR2 is YYDKDF (reference sequence). V lost 11 bases, J lost 1 base, and 11 bases lay in between. The CDR3 has 13 amino acids. The DNA for the CDR3 is TGTGCCGCTCGGGCAGGGAACACCGGGGAGCTGTTTTTT. Amino acids: CAARAGNTGELFF.

The chain joins TRBV29-1 to TRBJ1-1; D is possibly TRBD1 (5 bases). V was pared by 8 bases and J by 5 bases, with 21 bases between. CDR3 length: 14 residues. Germline V lookup: CDR1 SQVTM, CDR2 ANQGSEA. The CDR3 DNA reads TGCAGCAGCCAAAAGGGGCAGGGACGTACTGAAGCTTTCTTT. Translation gives CSSQKGQGRTEAFF.

This clonotype was observed at least ten times. V usage is TRBV19 and J usage is TRBJ2-6; TRBD2 agrees at 9 bases. The CDR3 consists of 16 residues. With V trimmed by 9 bases and J by 0 bases, 6 bases remained unmatched. Germline assignment: CDR1 LNHDA and CDR2 SQIVND (reference sequence). CDR3 sequence (DNA): TGTGCCAGGGTGGTTAGCGGGGGCTCTGGGGCCAACGTCCTGACTTTC. Its translation: CARVVSGGSGANVLTF.

This sequence joins TRBV6-6 and TRBJ2-5; TRBD1 matches 9 bases. This CDR3 has 14 amino acids. V gave up 2 bases and J gave up 5 bases; unmatched junction bases: 3. The germline V gene encodes CDR1 MNHNY and CDR2 SVGAGI (reference sequence). CDR3 region: CASSYRTGDETQYF. For the CDR3, the DNA is TGTGCCAGCAGTTACCGGACAGGGGACGAGACCCAGTACTTC.